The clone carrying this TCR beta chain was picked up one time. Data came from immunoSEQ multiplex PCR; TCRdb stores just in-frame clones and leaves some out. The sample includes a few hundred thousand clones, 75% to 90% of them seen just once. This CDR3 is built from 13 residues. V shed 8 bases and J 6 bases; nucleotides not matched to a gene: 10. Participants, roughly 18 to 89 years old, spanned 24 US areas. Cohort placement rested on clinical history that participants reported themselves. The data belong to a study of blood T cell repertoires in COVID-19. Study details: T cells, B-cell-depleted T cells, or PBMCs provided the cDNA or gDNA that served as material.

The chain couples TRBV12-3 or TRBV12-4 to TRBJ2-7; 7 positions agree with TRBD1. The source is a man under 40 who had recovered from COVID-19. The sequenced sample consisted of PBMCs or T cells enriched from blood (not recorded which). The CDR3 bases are TGTGCCAGCGGAATGCCAGGGGGTGTCGAGCAGTACTTC. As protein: CASGMPGGVEQYF.